This TCR beta chain was found in a study of neurological immune-mediated disorders (dated by TCRdb to the late 2010s). For the study in its entirety: Among the roughly 35 multiple sclerosis patients, around 30 had relapsing-remitting MS and 3 had secondary progressive MS. Using UMI-based sequencing, the study compared peripheral blood TCR-beta repertoires from patients with HTLV-I-associated myelopathy (HAM/TSP), patients with multiple sclerosis, and healthy controls. Alongside PBMC samples, the set of some 98 TCR-beta libraries contained longitudinal samples, technical triplicates, and paired CD4+ and CD8+ T-cell subsets that had been sorted. The cohort was made up of about 65 subjects, consisting of some 15 HAM/TSP patients, around 35 multiple sclerosis patients and 20 healthy controls. Results and caveats for the whole study, not just this receptor: No association of the MS cluster with clinical or MRI features was observed, and the need for larger cohorts was stated by the authors. In phylogenetic analysis, the repertoires of 18 of 34 MS patients grouped into a cluster of related CDR3 sequences, which suggests a possible signature at the repertoire level. Across subjects, expanded clones never shared an identical CDR3 amino acid sequence, which suggests that the TCR-beta repertoires in every group were private. The highest TCR clonal expansion was observed in HAM/TSP patients, whereas the lowest was observed in MS patients, even when compared with healthy controls.

From the germline V gene (reference sequence), CDR1 is DFQATT and CDR2 is SNEGSKA. Measured from the cysteine to the phenylalanine, the CDR3 is 16 residues long. Only the CDR3 DNA is retained, 48 bases long and in frame from the first base. Trimming removed 0 bases from V and 10 bases from J, leaving 19 bases between the germline ends. Many counts were recorded for this clonotype. Its binding antigen is unknown. No quality values exist for individual bases; no much larger clone is one base distant. cDNA synthesis used template-switch 5'RACE with a primer carrying a 10-nucleotide random unique molecular identifier tagging each TCR transcript. Every sequencing run covered 15-18 subjects and yielded more than 160 million TCR-beta sequences. The RNeasy kit was used for extraction of total RNA. TCR-beta VDJ regions were amplified with primers for the TCR constant region and the 5'RACE anchor, using the KAPA Real-time Library Amplification kit. Sample indexes and Illumina adaptors were added in a first PCR, after which library yield was increased in a second PCR. After Ampure bead purification, the roughly 650 bp TCR product was size-selected on a 2% E-gel SizeSelection system. Library quality was checked on a Bioanalyzer, concentration was measured with Qubit, and libraries were quantified with the Kapa Library Quantification kit before pooling. Paired-end 2 x 150 bp sequencing of the libraries was performed on an Illumina HiSeq 2500. To increase sequence diversity, roughly 25-31% phiX was spiked into each library pool. Turning to the authors' computational methods: Quality-filtered reads were processed with the UMI-based MiGEC pipeline, which removed over 75% of raw TCR sequences during error correction. VDJ genes were aligned to IMGT germline references, and each clonotype was defined by a unique CDR3 amino acid sequence together with V-J genes. VDJtools evaluated clonal expansion, Shannon diversity and CDR3 relatedness (CalcPairwiseDistances, ClusterSamples); CLCbio workbench built phylogenetic trees. Using coefficient-of-variation modelling across technical triplicates, the study counted a clone as expanded if it had at least 8 unique UMIs. TCRdb reran the public reads through fastp at Q25 and MiXCR, keeping productive beta chains. Entries that share a CDR3 protein sequence are merged under the most common genes and DNA. TCRdb, not the original authors, processed these V and J calls. The sample table contains tens of thousands of distinct CDR3 sequences; only one count was recorded for roughly 3.3% of them. The top ten clonotypes cover around 3.2% of the sample.

For unsorted PBMC libraries, 2 million PBMCs were used after storage in RNAlater at -80 degrees C until RNA extraction. The multiple sclerosis patients were enrolled in a US clinical protocol that used magnetic resonance imaging to evaluate disease progression. Peripheral blood underwent Ficoll-Hypaque density gradient centrifugation to isolate PBMCs, which were then cryopreserved in liquid nitrogen. This TCR was sampled from a woman in her forties or fifties with multiple sclerosis. The V gene is TRBV20-1 and the J gene is TRBJ1-6; a confident D gene designation cannot be given. Material: PBMCs. The DNA sequence is given as TGCAGTGCTAGAGATCGGAGGGCAAGGGCCGGATCACCCCTCCACTTT. This codes for CSARDRRARAGSPLHF.